Shown below are 23 T cell receptor beta chains from a single sample sequenced in a study of blood T cell repertoires in COVID-19. Clones were read by immunoSEQ multiplex PCR, and TCRdb kept only the in-frame ones, dropping some. The data contain approximately 250,000 clones, under 95% of them singletons. Sequencing was performed on PBMCs or T cells enriched from blood (not recorded which). Receptors originate from a man between 40 and 49 years old who had been exposed to COVID-19.

The CDR3 DNA follows: TGTGCCATCACGAGGACAGCGAACTATGGCTACACCTTC. As protein: CAITRTANYGYTF. The chain is built from TRBV10-3 and TRBJ1-2; D is possibly TRBD1 (6 bases). V was cut by 7 bases and J by 2 bases, with 11 bases left in between. CDR3 length: 13 residues. Germline V gives CDR1 ENHRY, CDR2 SYGVKD.

CDR3 nucleotide sequence: TGTGCCAGCACCACTCCTGGGCGTAGCACAGATACGCAGTATTTT. As protein: CASTTPGRSTDTQYF. The chain joins TRBV7-2 to TRBJ2-3, with D unclear. This CDR3 is built from 15 residues. The germline CDR1 and CDR2 sequences are SGHTA and FQGNSA. The V end was cut by 7 bases, the J end by 0 bases, with 14 bases between.

The CDR3 loop reads CASTKTGNSYEQYF. The DNA for the CDR3 is TGTGCCAGCACCAAAACAGGGAACTCCTACGAGCAGTACTTC. The V gene is TRBV2, the J gene TRBJ2-7; weak D call: TRBD1 (6 bases). Germline values: CDR1 SNHLY, CDR2 FYNNEI. The ends were cut back, 7 bases at V and 0 bases at J, with 13 bases in the middle. The CDR3 contains 14 residues.

This chain links TRBV7-8 with TRBJ2-7, with D tentatively TRBD2 (6 bases). Germline V gene lookup returns CDR1 SGHVS and CDR2 FQNEAQ. V lost 5 bases and J lost 3, with 14 bases in between. The CDR3 is 14 amino acids. The CDR3 DNA reads TGTGCCAGCAGCCCCCTCGGGAGAGTCTACGAGCAGTACTTC. It translates to CASSPLGRVYEQYF.

With regard to this clone: Sequence at one end of the junction differs from germline and may be a read error. The genes are TRBV7-7 and TRBJ2-3; 7 nucleotides agree with TRBD2. The CDR3 runs to 15 residues. Germline CDR1 SSHAT, CDR2 FNYEAQ (reference sequence). The CDR3 reads CASSPSGTSTDTQYF. DNA of the CDR3: TGTGCTAGCAGCCCTAGCGGAACTAGCACAGATACGCAGTATTTT.

The rearrangement links TRBV7-6 to TRBJ2-7; 10 bases match TRBD1. V trimming: 8 bases; J trimming: 3 bases; junction bases outside the gene matches: 7. CDR3 length: 14 residues. The germline gives CDR1 SGHVS, CDR2 FNYEAQ. For the CDR3, the DNA is TGTGCCAGCGGGAACTGGGACAGGGGCTACGAGCAGTACTTC. It codes for CASGNWDRGYEQYF.

The chain employs TRBV4-3 and TRBJ1-4; 7 bases are a match to TRBD1. This CDR3 region has 16 residues. V gave up 3 bases and J gave up 6 bases; unmatched junction bases: 10. Germline loops: CDR1 LGHNA, CDR2 YSLEER. DNA of the CDR3: TGCGCCAGCAGCCACCTAATCGGGACAGTAGATGAAAAACTGTTTTTT. Protein sequence: CASSHLIGTVDEKLFF.

J is TRBJ2-5 and V is TRBV6-5, with 10 bases that match TRBD2. From germline, CDR1 is MNHEY and CDR2 SVGAGI. Germline trimming cut 1 base from V and 7 bases from J; bases unmatched to any gene: 6. CDR3 length: 15 residues. DNA of the CDR3: TGTGCCAGCAGTTACTTGCTAGCGGGAGTGGTGACCCAGTACTTC. Protein: CASSYLLAGVVTQYF.

The rearrangement links TRBV4-1 to TRBJ1-2; 7 positions match TRBD1. CDR3 length: 17 residues. Unmatched junction bases numbered 11, after V lost 0 bases and J lost 4 bases. The germline V gene has CDR1 MGHRA and CDR2 YSYEKL. The CDR3 protein is CASSQDNTGAGGYGYTF. The DNA of the CDR3 is TGCGCCAGCAGCCAAGATAACACAGGGGCTGGGGGCTATGGCTACACCTTC.

The chain links TRBV6-2 or TRBV6-3 to TRBJ2-7; D not certain. Deletions cut 6 bases from V and 0 bases from J, with 18 bases between. Germline V gene sequence: CDR1 MNHEY, CDR2 SVGEGT. The CDR3 totals 16 residues. CDR3 nucleotides: TGTGCCAGCAGCCAAGCGACGGTGGTACTCTCCTACGAGCAGTACTTC. Translated: CASSQATVVLSYEQYF.

V and J are TRBV24-1 and TRBJ1-1, with D unclear. V was shortened by 3 bases and J by 2 bases, with 6 bases between the two germline ends. Looked up from germline, CDR1 is KGHDR and CDR2 is SFDVKD. The CDR3 is 13 residues long. CDR3 coding DNA: TGTGCCACCAGTGATGCGGGTAACACTGAAGCTTTCTTT. This encodes CATSDAGNTEAFF.

The V and J genes are TRBV5-1 and TRBJ1-3, with 7 bases lining up with TRBD1. The germline CDR1 and CDR2 sequences are SGHRS and YFSETQ. Losses at the gene ends were 4 bases for V and 4 bases for J; bases not matched to a gene: 8. The CDR3 length is 15 residues. The CDR3 sequence is CASSTQGPGGNTIYF. The CDR3, as DNA: TGCGCCAGCAGCACACAGGGGCCGGGGGGAAACACCATATATTTT.

The CDR3: CASGLARSGENQPQHF. In nucleotides, the CDR3 is TGTGCTAGTGGTTTGGCACGCAGCGGGGAGAATCAGCCCCAGCATTTT. V gene TRBV12-5 combines with J gene TRBJ1-5, with D unresolved. Germline values: CDR1 LGHNT, CDR2 FRNRAP. V gave up 1 base and J gave up 4 bases, with 14 bases separating them. The CDR3 spans 16 residues.

The chain joins TRBV3-1 (or the pseudogene TRBV3-2) to TRBJ1-4; TRBD1 aligns across 9 bases. Germline CDR1 is LGHDT and CDR2 is YNNKEL (reference sequence). This CDR3 is 16 amino acids long. The V segment lost 4 bases and the J segment 6 bases; nucleotides outside the gene matches: 9. The CDR3 region is CASSPDRQGGYEKLFF. The CDR3 DNA sequence: TGTGCCAGCAGCCCCGATCGACAGGGGGGTTATGAAAAACTGTTTTTT.

The rearrangement links TRBV4-2 to TRBJ1-1; D perhaps matches TRBD1 (5 bases). Per the germline V gene, CDR1 is LGHNA and CDR2 is YNFKEQ. Trimming shortened V by 1 base and J by 0 bases, and 6 bases separated the two germline ends. The CDR3 extends over 14 amino acids. For the CDR3, the DNA is TGTGCCAGCAGCCAAGGACAGATGAACACTGAAGCTTTCTTT. Amino acids: CASSQGQMNTEAFF.

This chain joins TRBV11-3 and TRBJ2-7, with 7 bases fitting TRBD2. This CDR3 region has 18 residues. V shed 5 bases, J shed 7 bases, and the junction held 23 bases outside the gene matches. Germline CDR1 SGHNT, CDR2 YENEEA. CDR3 coding DNA: TGTGCCAGCAGCCTCAAGGGAGGGGCGACGTCCGTAGGGTGGGAGCAGTACTTC. It encodes CASSLKGGATSVGWEQYF. The full variable domain, with the rest looked up from reference TRBV11-3 and TRBJ2-7, is EAGVVQSPRYKIIEKKQPVAFWCNPISGHNTLYWYLQNLGQGPELLIRYENEEAVDDSQLPKDRFSAERLKGVDSTLKIQPAELGDSAVYLCASSLKGGATSVGWEQYFGPGTRLTVT.

The chain joins TRBV27 to TRBJ2-3; tentatively, D is TRBD2 (5 bases). This CDR3 is built from 16 residues. Germline-derived CDR1 and CDR2 are MNHEY and SMNVEV (reference sequence). V lost 5 bases and J lost 0, with 15 bases in between. CDR3 nucleotides: TGTGCCAGCAGTCCAGCGGTGTCAGCTAGCACAGATACGCAGTATTTT. Its protein product is CASSPAVSASTDTQYF.

This clone has only one observation. The chain couples TRBV6-5 to TRBJ2-5; 8 bases are shared with TRBD2. The CDR3 totals 14 residues. CDR1 is MNHEY, CDR2 SVGAGI, per germline. Trimming took 8 bases from V and 1 from J; bases not matched to a gene: 6. CDR3 sequence reads: CASREGPFQETQYF. The CDR3, as DNA: TGTGCCAGCCGGGAGGGACCCTTCCAAGAGACCCAGTACTTC.

This clone was recorded only once. V gene TRBV7-8 combines with J gene TRBJ2-7; 9 nucleotides agree with TRBD2. The CDR3 runs to 19 residues. Germline CDR1 reads SGHVS; CDR2 reads FQNEAQ. J gave up 1 base and V 2 bases, and 15 bases lay outside the gene matches. The CDR3 protein is CASSLLLGGASGTSYEQYF. DNA of the CDR3: TGTGCCAGCAGCTTATTGTTAGGCGGGGCTAGCGGGACATCCTACGAGCAGTACTTC.

As concerns this clone: This CDR3 is also generated by other DNA sequences in the sample. J is TRBJ2-3 and V is TRBV9, with D unclear. Trimming stripped 0 bases from V and 6 bases from J, with 8 bases between. The CDR3 is made up of 13 amino acids. Germline values: CDR1 SGDLS, CDR2 YYNGEE. The CDR3, as DNA: TGTGCCAGCAGCGTAGACGCTGCGGATACGCAGTATTTT. As protein: CASSVDAADTQYF.

Details on this clone: Distinct nucleotide sequences in the sample also encode this CDR3. The chain employs TRBV9 and TRBJ2-2; tentatively, D is TRBD2 (6 bases). This CDR3 is built from 15 residues. The germline CDR1 and CDR2 sequences are SGDLS and YYNGEE. V was shortened by 2 bases and J by 2 bases, with 10 bases between the two germline ends. The CDR3 sequence: CASSVGTANTGELFF. DNA of the CDR3: TGTGCCAGCAGCGTCGGGACTGCCAACACCGGGGAGCTGTTTTTT.

The CDR3, as DNA: TGTGCCAGCAGTTTTGGATGGACAGGGTATCAGCCCCAGCATTTT. Protein product: CASSFGWTGYQPQHF. This chain connects TRBV27 to TRBJ1-5, with TRBD1 matching 8 bases. Trimming took 3 bases from V and 5 from J; bases not matched to a gene: 6. The CDR3 runs 15 residues. Germline loops: CDR1 MNHEY, CDR2 SMNVEV (reference sequence).

This clone is a singleton in its sample. The rearrangement links TRBV3-1 (or the pseudogene TRBV3-2) to TRBJ1-2; 7 nucleotides align to TRBD1. V gave up 6 bases and J gave up 4 bases; unmatched junction bases: 2. The CDR3 length is 12 residues. Germline CDR1 reads LGHDT; CDR2 reads YNNKEL (reference sequence). CDR3 DNA: TGTGCCAGCAGGACAGGGTTCTATGGCTACACCTTC. It yields the protein CASRTGFYGYTF.